This T cell receptor (beta chain) comes out of a study of cytomegalovirus exposure and HLA in healthy donors. Points from the study as a whole: The likely origin of a cluster of highly shared sequence variants was a sequencing artifact.

The study ran its PCR with 60 Vbeta and 13 Jbeta primers. Only in-frame clones appear in the TCRdb table, and some are missing; sequencing was by immunoSEQ multiplex PCR. This table has some 100,000 clones, 79% appearing once. Germline V gives CDR1 KGHSH, CDR2 LQKENI. The V and J ends lost 0 bases and 1 base respectively, with 16 bases between them. This CDR3 spans 18 amino acids. The donors (healthy individuals) were bone marrow donors. Comment on this clone: As yet, its antigen is unknown.

The sequence was collected from a female donor in good health and CMV-seropositive. Sequencing was done on a sample of PBMCs. This rearrangement joins TRBV18 to TRBJ2-1; tentative D call: TRBD2 (6 bases). CDR3 nucleotide sequence: TGTGCCAGCTCACCACCGGTTCGGGGGAGTAAGTCCTACAATGAGCAGTTCTTC. Translation gives CASSPPVRGSKSYNEQFF. The entire variable domain, with the rest obtained from reference TRBV18 and TRBJ2-1, is as follows: NAGVMQNPRHLVRRRGQEARLRCSPMKGHSHVYWYRQLPEEGLKFMVYLQKENIIDESGMPKERFSAEFPKEGPSILRIQQVVRGDSAAYFCASSPPVRGSKSYNEQFFGPGTRLTVL.